The sequence of this T cell receptor beta chain was determined in a study of T cells in Graves' hyperthyroidism and ophthalmopathy. This clonotype was detected many times. This CDR3 has 13 residues. After removal of 5 bases from V and 5 bases from J, the junction contained 4 bases not matched to a gene. Germline CDR1 is SGHTA and CDR2 is FQGTGA. Amplified TCR beta CDR3 regions derived from RNA transcripts. A first-round RT-PCR of the TCR CDR3 used the HTBI primer set. Via MiXCR, TCRdb re-called the multiplex PCR reads, giving one row per CDR3 protein. The table has about 320,000 distinct CDR3 sequences, 16% seen once.

Material: blood. The sequence was collected from a man aged 25 to 40 with Graves' hyperthyroidism. V and J are TRBV7-3 and TRBJ2-3, with 7 nucleotides matching TRBD1. CDR3 DNA: TGTGCCAGCAGCAACAGGGGTATAGATACGCAGTATTTT. Protein sequence: CASSNRGIDTQYF.